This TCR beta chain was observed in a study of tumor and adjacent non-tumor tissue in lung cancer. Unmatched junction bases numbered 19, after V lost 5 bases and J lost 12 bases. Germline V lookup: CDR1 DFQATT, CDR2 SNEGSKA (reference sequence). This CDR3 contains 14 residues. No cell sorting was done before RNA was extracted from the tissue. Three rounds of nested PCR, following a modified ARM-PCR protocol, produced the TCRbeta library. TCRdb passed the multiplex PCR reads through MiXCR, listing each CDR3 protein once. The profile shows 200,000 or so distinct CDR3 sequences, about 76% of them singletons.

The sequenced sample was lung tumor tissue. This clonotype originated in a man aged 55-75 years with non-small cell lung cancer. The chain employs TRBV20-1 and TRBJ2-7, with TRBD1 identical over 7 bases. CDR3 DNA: TGCAGTGCTTTTCCCGGGACAGTGGCGTACGAGTTGTACTTC. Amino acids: CSAFPGTVAYELYF.